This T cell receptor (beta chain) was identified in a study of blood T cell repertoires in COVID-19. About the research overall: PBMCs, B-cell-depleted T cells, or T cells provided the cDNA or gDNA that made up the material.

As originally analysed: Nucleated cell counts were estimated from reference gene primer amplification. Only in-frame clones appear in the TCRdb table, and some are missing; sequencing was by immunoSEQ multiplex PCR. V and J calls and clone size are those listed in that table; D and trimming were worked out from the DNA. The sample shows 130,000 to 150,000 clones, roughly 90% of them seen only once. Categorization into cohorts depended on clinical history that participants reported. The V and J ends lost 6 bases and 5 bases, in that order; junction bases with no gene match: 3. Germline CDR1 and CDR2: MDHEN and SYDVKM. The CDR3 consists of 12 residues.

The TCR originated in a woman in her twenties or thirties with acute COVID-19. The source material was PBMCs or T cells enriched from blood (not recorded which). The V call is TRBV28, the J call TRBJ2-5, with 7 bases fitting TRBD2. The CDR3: CASSGGSETQYF. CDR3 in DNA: TGTGCCAGCAGCGGCGGGAGCGAGACCCAGTACTTC.